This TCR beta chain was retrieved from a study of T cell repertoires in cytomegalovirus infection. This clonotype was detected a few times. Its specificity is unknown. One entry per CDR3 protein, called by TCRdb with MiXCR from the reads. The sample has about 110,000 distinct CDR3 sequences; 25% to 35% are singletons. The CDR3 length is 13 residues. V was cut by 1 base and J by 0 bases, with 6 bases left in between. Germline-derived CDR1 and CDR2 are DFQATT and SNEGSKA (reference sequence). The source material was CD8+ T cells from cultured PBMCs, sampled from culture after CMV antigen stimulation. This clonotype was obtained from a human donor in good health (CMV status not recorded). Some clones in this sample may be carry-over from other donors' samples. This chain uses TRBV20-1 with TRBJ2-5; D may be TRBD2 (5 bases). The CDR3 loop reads CSARAGNQETQYF. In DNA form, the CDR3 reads TGCAGTGCTAGAGCCGGGAACCAAGAGACCCAGTACTTC.